These 10 T cell receptor beta chains were all obtained from the same sample, sequenced in a study of T cell responses to AZD1222 COVID-19 vaccine. TCRdb's copy holds only in-frame clones and misses some; the assay was immunoSEQ multiplex PCR. The repertoire includes some 120,000 clones, 88% of them detected once, and over 7.5% sits in the top ten. The specimen comprised peripheral blood, sampled on day 0 of AZD1222 vaccination. The receptors shown here come from an adult in good health.

The chain carries TRBV2 and TRBJ1-2; D is unclear. This CDR3 spans 14 amino acids. Germline V gene sequence: CDR1 SNHLY, CDR2 FYNNEI. V lost 6 bases, J lost 6 bases, and 17 bases lay in between. Here the CDR3 reads CASSEGLGIDGYTF. The DNA for the CDR3 is TGTGCCAGCAGCGAGGGATTGGGGATCGATGGCTACACCTTC. Variable domain in full (rest from reference TRBV2 and TRBJ1-2): EPEVTQTPSHQVTQMGQEVILRCVPISNHLYFYWYRQILGQKVEFLVSFYNNEISEKSEIFDDQFSVERPDGSNFTLKIRSTKLEDSAMYFCASSEGLGIDGYTFGSGTRLTVV.

This clone appeared once. The rearrangement links TRBV21-1 to TRBJ2-2; the D call in the table, TRBD2, was not verified against the DNA. TRBV21-1 has pseudogene status. CDR3 length: 19 residues. This chain's CDR3 is CASSKGPTSGTLNTGELFF. The DNA for the CDR3 is TGTGCCAGCAGCAAAGGACCGACTAGCGGGACCTTGAACACCGGGGAGCTGTTTTTT.

This chain links TRBV11-3 with TRBJ2-3; D is uncertain. The CDR3 spans 17 residues. The germline gives CDR1 SGHNT, CDR2 YENEEA. V lost 0 bases and J 1 base, leaving 14 bases between the germline ends. For the CDR3, the DNA is TGTGCCAGCAGCTTAGATCGCGCCTCTTCGGGCACAGATACGCAGTATTTT. Its protein product is CASSLDRASSGTDTQYF. The entire variable domain, with the rest obtained from reference TRBV11-3 and TRBJ2-3, is as follows: EAGVVQSPRYKIIEKKQPVAFWCNPISGHNTLYWYLQNLGQGPELLIRYENEEAVDDSQLPKDRFSAERLKGVDSTLKIQPAELGDSAVYLCASSLDRASSGTDTQYFGPGTRLTVL.

The chain links TRBV6-2 or TRBV6-3 to TRBJ1-2; D is uncertain. The CDR3 extends over 13 amino acids. Germline assignment: CDR1 MNHEY and CDR2 SVGEGT. V was trimmed by 5 bases and J by 2 bases, leaving 9 bases between them. CDR3 region: CASSLHQNYGYTF. CDR3 DNA: TGTGCCAGCAGTCTCCATCAGAACTATGGCTACACCTTC.

The chain recombines TRBV20-1 with TRBJ2-1; D gene unclear. This CDR3 region has 11 residues. V lost 0 bases, J lost 10 bases, and 7 bases lay in between. Germline assignment: CDR1 DFQATT and CDR2 SNEGSKA (reference sequence). CDR3 residues: CSARDHQEQFF. In DNA form, the CDR3 reads TGCAGTGCTAGAGATCACCAAGAGCAGTTCTTC.

This clone was observed once. J is TRBJ2-3 and V is TRBV9; 11 bases match TRBD2. CDR1 is SGDLS and CDR2 is YYNGEE in the germline V gene. The trim removed 2 bases at V and 4 bases at J, leaving 6 bases unmatched. The CDR3 contains 16 residues. This chain's CDR3 is CASSVSGTSGADTQYF. In DNA form, the CDR3 reads TGTGCCAGCAGCGTCTCCGGGACTAGCGGCGCAGATACGCAGTATTTT.

V gene TRBV6-2 or TRBV6-3 combines with J gene TRBJ2-7, with D possibly matching TRBD2 (6 bases). Germline V gene sequence: CDR1 MNHEY, CDR2 SVGEGT. The CDR3 consists of 16 residues. V shed 5 bases and J shed 0 bases, with 17 bases lying between them. The CDR3: CASSDLRTTTSYEQYF. The CDR3 nucleotides are TGTGCCAGCAGTGACCTCCGGACTACGACCTCCTACGAGCAGTACTTC.

The rearrangement uses TRBV6-1 and TRBJ2-7; no definite D call. Trimming took 3 bases from V and 4 from J, leaving 7 bases between them. The germline V gene encodes CDR1 MNHNS and CDR2 SASEGT. CDR3 length: 12 amino acids. CDR3 protein: CASSESGYEQYF. As DNA, the CDR3 is TGTGCCAGCAGTGAGTCAGGTTACGAGCAGTACTTC.

The chain recombines TRBV29-1 with TRBJ2-3; TRBD2 matches at 10 bases. Unmatched junction bases numbered 2, after V lost 3 bases and J lost 8 bases. This CDR3 is 12 amino acids long. Germline assignment: CDR1 SQVTM and CDR2 ANQGSEA. CDR3 loop: CSVERLAGTQYF. For the CDR3, the DNA is TGCAGCGTTGAGAGACTAGCGGGTACGCAGTATTTT.

The chain is built from TRBV5-4 and TRBJ2-1; 8 nucleotides match TRBD2. Germline V gene sequence: CDR1 SGHNT, CDR2 YYREEE (reference sequence). The CDR3 is made up of 16 amino acids. The V and J ends lost 2 bases and 4 bases, in that order; junction bases with no gene match: 8. The CDR3 bases are TGTGCCAGCAGCTTTACCCGGGGGGGAGTTTACAATGAGCAGTTCTTC. It yields the protein CASSFTRGGVYNEQFF.